This TCR beta chain was recovered during a study of blood T cell repertoires in COVID-19. Overall study: Whether acute or convalescent, the COVID-19 samples came from the United States, Italy and Spain.

Per the study methods: Using reference gene primer amplification, nucleated cell counts were estimated. Sequencing was performed with immunoSEQ multiplex PCR; in TCRdb, only in-frame clones are kept and a portion is missing. V and J calls and clone size are copied from that table; D and trimming were computed from the DNA. This sample has 200,000 or so clones, with about nine tenths found just once. The CDR3 is 16 amino acids. The germline CDR1 and CDR2 sequences are SGHDT and YYEEEE. V lost 4 bases, J lost 10 bases, and 11 bases stayed unmatched. V is TRBV5-6 and J is TRBJ2-3; TRBD2 agrees at 14 bases. Sequencing input: peripheral blood. This clonotype was obtained from a woman aged 60-75 years with acute or convalescent COVID-19. The CDR3 sequence is CASSQWGLAGVAAQYF. As DNA, the CDR3 is TGTGCCAGCAGCCAATGGGGACTAGCGGGAGTTGCGGCGCAGTATTTT.